These 24 T cell receptor beta chains were sequenced from one sample in a study of T-cell reconstitution after alpha-beta-depleted transplantation in children. The TCRbeta library incorporated unique molecular identifiers. TCRdb analysed the PCR reads with MiXCR anew, one entry per CDR3 protein. The sample lists about 500,000 distinct CDR3 sequences, approximately 32% occurring once. The input for sequencing was PBMCs from the stem cell graft donor, taken from the stem cell graft. The source of these receptors is a human donor who donated a stem cell graft to a child with aplastic anemia.

This clonotype has just a few counts. The J gene is TRBJ2-3, the V gene TRBV7-3; D call uncertain. The ends were cut back, 1 base at V and 4 bases at J, with 9 bases in the middle. The CDR3 loop spans 14 amino acids. Germline V gene sequence: CDR1 SGHTA, CDR2 FQGTGA. CDR3: CASSLMPSPDTQYF. The CDR3 bases are TGTGCCAGCAGCTTAATGCCTAGTCCAGATACGCAGTATTTT.

The chain carries TRBV29-1 and TRBJ2-1, with TRBD2 matching 7 bases. The germline CDR1 and CDR2 sequences are SQVTM and ANQGSEA. With V trimmed by 7 bases and J by 0 bases, 6 bases remained unmatched. CDR3 length equals 14 residues. CDR3 sequence: CSGTSASSYNEQFF. DNA for the CDR3: TGCAGCGGTACTAGCGCGAGCTCCTACAATGAGCAGTTCTTC.

In its sample, this clonotype was seen a few times. V is TRBV7-9 and J is TRBJ2-7; 7 positions match TRBD1. Looked up from germline, CDR1 is SEHNR and CDR2 is FQNEAQ (reference sequence). This CDR3 spans 15 amino acids. V lost 1 base and J lost 5; bases outside the gene matches: 8. CDR3 sequence reads: CASSLGGFTGDEQYF. The DNA for the CDR3 is TGTGCCAGCAGCTTAGGAGGGTTTACAGGGGACGAGCAGTACTTC.

The rearrangement links TRBV7-9 to TRBJ2-2; D gene uncertain. CDR3 size: 12 residues. CDR1 is SEHNR and CDR2 is FQNEAQ in the germline V gene (reference sequence). V lost 5 bases and J 8 bases, leaving 9 bases between the germline ends. The CDR3 DNA sequence: TGTGCCAGCAGCCCTGGCGAAGGGGAGCTGTTTTTT. Its protein is CASSPGEGELFF.

In regard to this clonotype: Relative to the germline gene, one junction end is altered; a read error may explain this. J is TRBJ2-6 and V is TRBV4-3, with 9 bases lining up with TRBD1. The CDR3 runs to 16 residues. Per the germline V gene, CDR1 is LGHNA and CDR2 is YSLEER. This CDR3 reads CASSRTGDAGANGLTF. In nucleotides, the CDR3 is TGCGCCAGCAGCCGGACAGGGGATGCTGGGGCCAACGGCCTGACTTTC.

The CDR3 sequence is CASRDAYFRTDTQYF. The DNA of the CDR3 is TGTGCCAGCAGGGACGCCTACTTTCGTACAGATACGCAGTATTTT. The V call is TRBV6-2 or TRBV6-3, the J call TRBJ2-3; no clear D. V lost 6 bases to trimming and J lost 3 bases, with 16 bases between them. Germline CDR1 reads MNHEY; CDR2 reads SVGEGT. This CDR3 is built from 15 residues.

This sequence joins TRBV10-3 and TRBJ1-1; D remains ambiguous. V gave up 2 bases and J gave up 2 bases, with 9 bases separating them. Germline assignment: CDR1 ENHRY and CDR2 SYGVKD. CDR3 size: 14 residues. The CDR3 spells CAISEVGANTEAFF. Here the CDR3 DNA reads TGTGCCATCAGTGAGGTCGGAGCTAACACTGAAGCTTTCTTT.

The rearrangement uses TRBV7-2 and TRBJ2-7; D not certain. V lost 2 bases, J lost 0 bases, and 8 bases lay in between. This CDR3 contains 14 residues. Germline CDR1 is SGHTA and CDR2 is FQGNSA. CDR3 sequence reads: CASSLMDASYEQYF. The CDR3 DNA reads as TGTGCCAGCAGCTTAATGGACGCCTCCTACGAGCAGTACTTC.

The gene calls are TRBV24-1 and TRBJ2-2; 7 positions agree with TRBD1. Germline loops: CDR1 KGHDR, CDR2 SFDVKD. V lost 6 bases to trimming and J lost 0 bases; unmatched junction nucleotides: 6. The CDR3 consists of 16 residues. CDR3 nucleotide sequence: TGTGCCACCAGTTCGACAGGGCTCTCGAACACCGGGGAGCTGTTTTTT. This encodes CATSSTGLSNTGELFF.

In the case of this clonotype: One end of the junction fails to match germline, which may point to a read error. The rearrangement uses TRBV7-2 and TRBJ1-2; TRBD1 is a possible D gene (5 bases). The CDR3 spans 16 residues. The germline gives CDR1 SGHTA, CDR2 FQGNSA. CDR3 region: CDSSSSRDASDYGYTF. In DNA form, the CDR3 reads TGTGACAGCAGCTCTTCCCGGGACGCTTCCGACTATGGCTACACCTTC.

V and J are TRBV30 and TRBJ2-1; TRBD2 matches at 10 bases. The CDR3 sequence is 14 residues long. V lost 6 bases to trimming and J lost 9 bases; unmatched junction nucleotides: 11. Germline V gene lookup returns CDR1 GTSNPN and CDR2 SVGIG (reference sequence). CDR3 residues: CACEREGSLGEQFF. CDR3 in DNA: TGTGCCTGTGAGCGGGAGGGAAGTCTGGGTGAGCAGTTCTTC.

The DNA of the CDR3 is TGTGCCAGCAGCGTCGACAGGAGGGGTTACGAGCAGTACGTC. Protein sequence: CASSVDRRGYEQYV. J is TRBJ2-7 and V is TRBV5-5, with D possibly called TRBD1 or TRBD2 (6 bases each). V gave up 4 bases and J gave up 4 bases, with 15 bases separating them. The CDR3 is made up of 14 amino acids. Germline CDR1 reads SGHKS; CDR2 reads YYEKEE (reference sequence).

There are a few counts of this clonotype. The chain is built from TRBV20-1 and TRBJ1-2; no reliable D call. Germline loops: CDR1 DFQATT, CDR2 SNEGSKA (reference sequence). This CDR3 has 14 residues. V lost 0 bases and J lost 0, with 8 bases in between. Here the CDR3 reads CSARDGSANYGYTF. The CDR3 region has the DNA TGCAGTGCTAGAGACGGGTCAGCTAACTATGGCTACACCTTC.

This clonotype was seen only a few times. J is TRBJ2-1 and V is TRBV6-6; D not certain. CDR1 and CDR2 from the germline V gene are MNHNY and SVGAGI (reference sequence). With 4 bases removed from V and 5 bases from J, the gap between germline ends came to 3 bases. The CDR3 runs 11 residues. The CDR3 loop reads CASSWDNEQFF. As DNA, the CDR3 is TGTGCCAGCAGTTGGGACAATGAGCAGTTCTTC.

This clonotype has at least ten counts. The chain couples TRBV12-3 or TRBV12-4 to TRBJ2-3; TRBD1 or TRBD2 may be the D gene (5 bases each). Trimming left V 8 bases short and J 6 bases short, with 9 bases between. This CDR3 is built from 11 residues. Here the CDR3 reads CASGTADTQYF. Here the CDR3 DNA reads TGTGCCAGCGGGACGGCCGATACGCAGTATTTT.

This clonotype was counted a single time. The CDR3 reads CASSRDSGGSPLHF. CDR3 DNA sequence: TGTGCCAGCTCTCGGGACTCCGGGGGTTCACCCCTCCACTTT. The chain couples TRBV18 to TRBJ1-6; maybe TRBD1 (5 bases). The length of the CDR3 is 14 residues. From germline, CDR1 is KGHSH and CDR2 LQKENI. Trimming pared 6 bases from V and 9 bases from J, leaving 15 bases between.

The CDR3 DNA sequence: TGTGCCAGCAGAACCGGGACACCACGAACTAATCAGCCCCAGCATTTT. It yields the protein CASRTGTPRTNQPQHF. The chain is built from TRBV2 and TRBJ1-5; tentative D call: TRBD1 (6 bases). Trimming left V 6 bases short and J 4 bases short, with 19 bases between. Germline loops: CDR1 SNHLY, CDR2 FYNNEI. The CDR3 is 16 residues long.

The J gene is TRBJ1-5, the V gene TRBV27; 11 nucleotides line up with TRBD1. Trimming took 5 bases from V and 6 from J; bases not matched to a gene: 9. In germline, CDR1 is MNHEY, CDR2 SMNVEV (reference sequence). This CDR3 is 16 amino acids long. The CDR3 DNA follows: TGTGCCAGCAGTCTAACCGGGACAGGGGGAATTCAGCCCCAGCATTTT. Protein sequence: CASSLTGTGGIQPQHF.

This clonotype was seen only a few times. This chain links TRBV30 with TRBJ2-3, with 12 bases that match TRBD2. Germline assignment: CDR1 GTSNPN and CDR2 SVGIG (reference sequence). The CDR3 contains 17 residues. J gave up 2 bases and V 0 bases, and 6 bases lay outside the gene matches. Here the CDR3 DNA reads TGTGCCTGGAGTGTTTCGCGGACTAGCGGGATCACAGATACGCAGTATTTT. Translated, it gives CAWSVSRTSGITDTQYF. Together with reference TRBV30 and TRBJ2-3, the CDR3 gives the full variable domain: SQTIHQWPATLVQPVGSPLSLECTVEGTSNPNLYWYRQAAGRGLQLLFYSVGIGQISSEVPQNLSASRPQDRQFILSSKKLLLSDSGFYLCAWSVSRTSGITDTQYFGPGTRLTVL.

This clonotype was counted between two and nine times. The CDR3 loop is CASSPGAGERGTDTQYF. The DNA of the CDR3 is TGTGCCAGCAGCCCAGGAGCCGGGGAAAGGGGCACAGATACGCAGTATTTT. This chain joins TRBV7-8 and TRBJ2-3; a weak D match, TRBD2 (5 bases). V was clipped by 5 bases and J by 1 base, with 19 bases between them. The CDR3 covers 17 residues. The germline gives CDR1 SGHVS, CDR2 FQNEAQ.

This clonotype was detected only a few times. The V gene is TRBV7-9, the J gene TRBJ2-1, with TRBD1 matching 8 bases. The CDR3 totals 13 residues. Looked up from germline, CDR1 is SEHNR and CDR2 is FQNEAQ (reference sequence). Trimming took 6 bases from V and 7 from J; bases not matched to a gene: 5. CDR3 in DNA: TGTGCCAGCAGGTCGACAGGGGCGAATGAGCAGTTCTTC. Translation gives CASRSTGANEQFF.

The V and J genes are TRBV4-3 and TRBJ2-1; 8 bases line up with TRBD2. The CDR3 loop spans 17 amino acids. Germline V gene sequence: CDR1 LGHNA, CDR2 YSLEER. V shed 0 bases, J shed 4 bases, and the junction held 8 bases outside the gene matches. The CDR3 loop reads CASSQDKRERLYNEQFF. The CDR3 DNA follows: TGCGCCAGCAGCCAAGATAAGCGGGAGCGATTGTACAATGAGCAGTTCTTC.

The rearrangement joins TRBV7-3 to TRBJ2-3; 8 bases align to TRBD1. Germline CDR1 reads SGHTA; CDR2 reads FQGTGA. J was trimmed by 1 base and V by 7 bases; bases with no gene match: 1. The CDR3 covers 13 residues. DNA for the CDR3: TGTGCCAGCACGGACAGGGGCACAGATACGCAGTATTTT. Amino acid sequence: CASTDRGTDTQYF. The full variable domain, with the rest looked up from reference TRBV7-3 and TRBJ2-3, is GAGVSQTPSNKVTEKGKYVELRCDPISGHTALYWYRQSLGQGPEFLIYFQGTGAADDSGLPNDRFFAVRPEGSVSTLKIQRTERGDSAVYLCASTDRGTDTQYFGPGTRLTVL.

The CDR3 DNA is TGTGCCAGCAGCCAAGGTGGGACCTATCTGGTGAACACTGAAGCTTTCTTT. This translates into CASSQGGTYLVNTEAFF. The chain recombines TRBV3-1 with TRBJ1-1, with a tentative D call TRBD1 (5 bases). Germline V gene data show CDR1 as LGHDT and CDR2 as YNNKEL (reference sequence). The CDR3 is 17 residues long. Trimming shortened V by 1 base and J by 0 bases, and 15 bases separated the two germline ends.